This entry features one T cell receptor (beta chain) sequence. After removal of 2 bases from V and 9 bases from J, the junction contained 11 bases not matched to a gene. The CDR3 spans 17 residues. CDR1 is MNHEY, CDR2 SMNVEV, per germline (reference sequence). This entry is derived from a study of PD-L1 blockade in urothelial cancer. The table came from immunoSEQ multiplex PCR; TCRdb's copy has only in-frame clones and leaves some out. The table records some 77,000 clones, approximately 90% of them present only once. The sample was PBMCs, taken around atezolizumab (anti-PD-L1) treatment. This clonotype originated in a woman aged 70-85 years with urothelial cancer. The chain links TRBV27 to TRBJ2-1; TRBD2 aligns across 12 bases. CDR3 loop: CASSLLKGLAGRGEQFF. The CDR3 DNA reads as TGTGCCAGCAGTTTACTCAAGGGACTAGCGGGTCGTGGTGAGCAGTTCTTC.